This T cell receptor beta chain is from a study of CD8+CD57+ T cells in acquired aplastic anemia. For this clonotype: Sequence at one end of the junction differs from germline and may be a read error.

This CDR3 contains 14 residues. Per the germline V gene, CDR1 is SGHVS and CDR2 is FQNEAQ. Genomic DNA acted as the template from which TCR beta VDJ combination and CDR3 sequence profiling were carried out. Via MiXCR, TCRdb re-called the reads, giving one row per CDR3 protein. The sample holds roughly 420,000 distinct CDR3 sequences, roughly 64% seen once. Specimen: sorted CD4+, CD8+, or CD8+CD57+ T cells (not recorded which) from PBMCs. This clonotype originated in a human donor in good health, serving as a control. This chain uses TRBV7-8 with TRBJ2-2; D is tentatively TRBD1 or TRBD2 (5 bases each). The CDR3 DNA follows: TGTGCCAGCAGCTTAGAGGGGAGCAGCGACGCGCTATCTTTT. Translating gives CASSLEGSSDALSF.